This T cell receptor beta chain was captured by sequencing in a study of T cell responses to AZD1222 COVID-19 vaccine. Across the study: Pooling was applied to second doses at about 4 or about 12 weeks.

Findings and limits, study-wide: Among vaccine-associated CD4 TCRs, coverage spanned spike, with dominance at 160-218 and 743-854. Reports indicate that nearly half of spike-specific TCRs are directed at unmutated variant regions. It should be noted that donors were predominantly white British and more often female, and clonal diversity was possibly underestimated.

Germline V gene sequence: CDR1 GTSNPN, CDR2 SVGIG (reference sequence). Losses at the gene ends were 2 bases for V and 0 bases for J; bases not matched to a gene: 5. The CDR3 has 15 amino acids. Generated by immunoSEQ multiplex PCR, the TCRdb table keeps only in-frame clones and is missing some. The sample gives approximately 120,000 clones, 90% to 95% of which show up once; approximately 4.9% is in the top ten. About this clone: What it binds is not known.

The rearrangement links TRBV30 to TRBJ1-1; 8 bases agree with TRBD1. Sequencing was performed on peripheral blood, taken on day 0 of AZD1222 vaccination. The sequence came from an adult in good health. CDR3 region: CAWSPWTGMNTEAFF. As DNA, the CDR3 is TGTGCCTGGAGTCCTTGGACAGGGATGAACACTGAAGCTTTCTTT.